The present T cell receptor beta chain was sequenced within a study of CD8+CD57+ T cells in acquired aplastic anemia. V was trimmed by 2 bases and J by 6 bases, leaving 8 bases between them. This CDR3 spans 12 amino acids. CDR1 and CDR2 from the germline V gene are SGHKS and YYEKEE (reference sequence). On this clonotype: It may be a read error: a sequence one base away is much more abundant. Because it lacks the conserved phenylalanine or tryptophan at the end, this CDR3 is likely a read error.

Profiling of TCR beta VDJ combinations and CDR3 sequences used genomic DNA as template. One entry per CDR3 protein results from TCRdb running MiXCR on the reads. Among hundreds of thousands of distinct CDR3 sequences listed, 45% to 50% were seen once. Sequenced patients had shown CD8+CD57+ cell expansion by flow cytometry. As a group, the patients uniformly had severe acquired aplastic anemia. The chain combines TRBV5-5 with TRBJ1-2; D remains ambiguous. Sequenced input: sorted CD4+, CD8+, or CD8+CD57+ T cells (not recorded which) from PBMCs. This TCR came from a human donor with aplastic anemia. The CDR3 loop is CASSFEENGYTL. Written as DNA, the CDR3 is TGTGCCAGCAGCTTTGAGGAGAATGGCTACACCCTC.